The 3 T cell receptor beta chains below all came from one sample that was sequenced in a study of OX40 agonist ivuxolimab in advanced cancers. TCRdb's copy holds only in-frame clones and misses some; the assay was immunoSEQ multiplex PCR. The repertoire holds over 50,000 clones, around 89% seen once, with approximately 20% in the top ten. The sequencing here drew on CD4+ or CD8+ T cells sorted from blood, taken in a trial of the OX40 agonist ivuxolimab. The receptors originated from an adult with an advanced solid tumor such as melanoma, head and neck, liver or kidney cancer.

In its sample, this clone was seen once. The chain has TRBV28 and TRBJ2-1, with D perhaps matching TRBD2 (5 bases). This CDR3 is 13 amino acids long. V shed 2 bases and J shed 10 bases, with 12 bases lying between them. The germline gives CDR1 MDHEN, CDR2 SYDVKM. CDR3 nucleotide sequence: TGTGCCAGCAGTTTAACCGAGAGGGCGGAGCAGTTCTTC. It translates to CASSLTERAEQFF.

This clone appeared once. This rearrangement joins TRBV7-3 to TRBJ1-2; TRBD1 is a possible D gene (5 bases). The germline gives CDR1 SGHTA, CDR2 FQGTGA. V gave up 2 bases and J gave up 4 bases, with 20 bases separating them. The CDR3 is 17 amino acids. As DNA, the CDR3 is TGTGCCAGCAGCTTATCTTCCTCGGTTGGAGACAGCTATGGCTACACCTTC. Its protein is CASSLSSSVGDSYGYTF. The whole variable domain, filled in from reference TRBV7-3 and TRBJ1-2, reads GAGVSQTPSNKVTEKGKYVELRCDPISGHTALYWYRQSLGQGPEFLIYFQGTGAADDSGLPNDRFFAVRPEGSVSTLKIQRTERGDSAVYLCASSLSSSVGDSYGYTFGSGTRLTVV.

The chain links TRBV7-9 to TRBJ2-1, with D possibly called TRBD1 or TRBD2 (6 bases each). Trimming took off 0 bases at V and 7 bases at J, with 13 bases between the two ends. The CDR3 runs 15 residues. Per germline, CDR1 SEHNR and CDR2 FQNEAQ (reference sequence). CDR3 sequence reads: CASSLAGEGGNEQFF. The CDR3 bases are TGTGCCAGCAGCTTAGCGGGAGAAGGGGGGAATGAGCAGTTCTTC.